These T cell receptor beta chains were read from a single sample in a study of CD8 T cells in Susac syndrome. One entry per CDR3 protein results from TCRdb running MiXCR on the immunoSEQ multiplex PCR reads. Of about 250,000 distinct CDR3 sequences in the sample, roughly 93% were seen once. The sequencing sample was made of CD4+ T cells from PBMCs. Receptors originate from a human donor with multiple sclerosis. The CDR3 runs from the conserved cysteine through the conserved F or W. A D gene is named only where the DNA matches it firmly. The size entry is marked missing in some rows and otherwise reads once, few, many or a size class.

once	TRBV12-3/TRBV12-4	TRBJ2-3	TRBD1	TGTGCCAGCAGTTTCGACAGGGGGAGGACAGATACGCAGTATTTT	CASSFDRGRTDTQYF
.	TRBV5-1	TRBJ1-2	.	TGCGCCAGCAGCTTGGAGGGGGGGGCTACAGTTGGCTACACCTTC	CASSLEGGATVGYTF
.	TRBV12-5	TRBJ2-4	TRBD1	TGTGCTAGTGCCGCTGACAGGGAGAAGAGTGAGGCCAAAAACATTCAGTACTTC	CASAADREKSEAKNIQYF
.	TRBV7-2	TRBJ2-5	.	TGTGCCAGCAGCTCGGCCGGCCTAGGTCAAGAGACCCAGTACTTC	CASSSAGLGQETQYF
.	TRBV5-1	TRBJ2-2	.	TGCGCCAGCAGCCCAATGAGACAGGACACCGGGGAGCTGTTTTTT	CASSPMRQDTGELFF
.	TRBV7-9	TRBJ2-1	.	TGTGCCAGCGGGGGCCTGGGGGGTTCCAGTAATGAGCAGTTCTTC	CASGGLGGSSNEQFF
.	TRBV6-7	TRBJ1-1	.	TGTGCCAGCAGTTACTCGATAGGGGTCAGTGAAGCTTTCTTT	CASSYSIGVSEAFF
few	TRBV7-9	TRBJ1-2	TRBD1	TGTGCTAGCAGCCTCCCCCCTCGGACAGGGCTAACCTTC	CASSLPPRTGLTF
.	TRBV12-3/TRBV12-4	TRBJ1-5	.	TGTGCCAGCAGTTTGACGGGCGGAGGTCAGCCCCAGCATTTT	CASSLTGGGQPQHF
.	TRBV12-3/TRBV12-4	TRBJ2-7	.	TGTGCCAGCAGTTTTAGTGGAGGAACCTACGAGCAGTACTTC	CASSFSGGTYEQYF
.	TRBV5-4	TRBJ1-1	.	TGTGCCAGCACACTGCAGGGGAGGGGGACTGAAGCTTTCTTT	CASTLQGRGTEAFF
.	TRBV7-7	TRBJ1-1	.	TGTGCCAGCAGCCCCGGGCTGAACACTGAAGCTTTCTTT	CASSPGLNTEAFF
.	TRBV20-1	TRBJ2-2	TRBD1	TGCAGTGCCGAGACAGGGGGAGGCACCGGGGAGCTGTTTTTT	CSAETGGGTGELFF
.	TRBV25-1	TRBJ2-6	.	TGTGCCAGCAGCCCCCAAGCGACTGGGGCCAACGTCCTGACTTTC	CASSPQATGANVLTF